This T cell receptor (beta chain) was retrieved from a study of blood T cell repertoires in COVID-19. Study context: The United States, Italy and Spain provided the acute and convalescent COVID-19 samples. PBMCs, B-cell-depleted T cells, or T cells provided the cDNA or gDNA that made up the material.

With 1 base removed from V and 0 bases from J, the gap between germline ends came to 6 bases. The CDR3 totals 14 residues. Germline assignment: CDR1 SGHTA and CDR2 FQGNSA. How the authors handled the data: From reference gene primer amplification, estimates of nucleated cell counts were derived. The assay was immunoSEQ multiplex PCR, and TCRdb's table has in-frame clones only and misses some. For V, J and clone size, that table is used; D and trimming come from the DNA. This sample has roughly 200,000 clones, with about 83% found just once. Sequences were obtained from peripheral blood. J is TRBJ2-5 and V is TRBV7-2; D uncertain. This clonotype was obtained from a man aged 40-50 years with active or convalescent COVID-19. CDR3 in DNA: TGTGCCAGCAGCTTAGGAGGCTACCAAGAGACCCAGTACTTC. Its translation: CASSLGGYQETQYF.